This paragraph covers one T cell receptor beta chain sequence. No antigen is known for it. The sample is drawn from a study of vaccination effects on CD4 cells after COVID-19. Study background: Sequencing was preceded by expansion of antigen-specific CD4+ T cells with viral peptide pools in the ViraFEST assay. Study-wide points: Late in the post-vaccination period, infection-induced and vaccine-induced clones underwent marked clonal contraction.

TCRdb's table, derived via immunoSEQ multiplex PCR, lists solely in-frame clones and lacks some. The sample lists approximately 45,000 clones; approximately 81% were seen once. Having been cultured for around nine days, the cells underwent CD4+ T cell isolation. Sequenced here: CD4+ T cells from PBMCs cultured without peptide, sampled before COVID-19 vaccination. The receptor's source is a human donor who had a prior SARS-CoV-2 infection.

Here the CDR3 DNA reads TGTGCCAGCAGTTATTATAAGGGCTACGAGCAGTACTTC. This encodes CASSYYKGYEQYF. V and J are TRBV6-2 or TRBV6-3 and TRBJ2-7; D not resolved. The germline CDR1 and CDR2 sequences are MNHEY and SVGEGT. This CDR3 spans 13 amino acids. V was trimmed by 3 bases and J by 3 bases, leaving 9 bases between them.